The 32 T cell receptor beta chains reported below all come from one sample, sequenced in a study of blood T cell repertoires in COVID-19. TCRdb's table, derived via immunoSEQ multiplex PCR, lists solely in-frame clones and lacks some. The sample has 120,000 to 150,000 clones, 85% to 90% seen once. The sequenced material came from peripheral blood. Receptor source: a man between 18 and 35 years old with COVID-19, enrolled during active disease.

The count of this clone is one. The chain combines TRBV5-6 with TRBJ2-7; possibly TRBD1 for D (6 bases). Between the trimmed V and J ends, which lost 4 bases and 8 bases, there was a span of 22 bases. The CDR3 has 15 residues. The germline CDR1 and CDR2 sequences are SGHDT and YYEEEE. Here the CDR3 DNA reads TGTGCCAGCAGCAGACAGGCGCTAAGGGCTACGCAGCAGTACTTC. Its translation is CASSRQALRATQQYF.

The chain combines TRBV24-1 with TRBJ2-1, with 7 bases matching TRBD2. V trimming: 1 base; J trimming: 5 bases; junction bases outside the gene matches: 7. Per the germline V gene, CDR1 is KGHDR and CDR2 is SFDVKD. The CDR3 spans 16 residues. CDR3 coding DNA: TGTGCCACCAGTGATTTAAGGACTAGGGGAAACAATGAGCAGTTCTTC. Protein product: CATSDLRTRGNNEQFF.

The rearrangement uses TRBV10-1 and TRBJ2-5; D may match TRBD1 or TRBD2 (5 bases each). V lost 11 bases, J lost 3 bases, and 13 bases lay in between. Germline V gives CDR1 WNHNN, CDR2 SYGVQD (reference sequence). There are 12 residues in the CDR3. CDR3 coding DNA: TGCGCCTGCCGTGGGGGAGAAGAGACCCAGTACTTC. This sequence encodes CACRGGEETQYF.

A remark on this clone: Within the sample, other DNA sequences also encode this same CDR3. V usage is TRBV27 and J usage is TRBJ2-2; D ambiguous. The CDR3 runs 13 residues. Between the trimmed V and J ends, which lost 0 bases and 5 bases, there was a span of 4 bases. Germline V gene lookup returns CDR1 MNHEY and CDR2 SMNVEV (reference sequence). The CDR3 coding sequence is TGTGCCAGCAGTTTATCGAGGACCGGGGAGCTGTTTTTT. Its protein product is CASSLSRTGELFF.

The gene calls are TRBV7-9 and TRBJ2-7, with TRBD2 identical over 15 bases. This CDR3 spans 16 amino acids. Looked up from germline, CDR1 is SEHNR and CDR2 is FQNEAQ (reference sequence). J was trimmed by 7 bases and V by 8 bases; bases with no gene match: 12. The CDR3 region is CASAPAGTSGRREQYF. Written as DNA, the CDR3 is TGTGCCAGCGCCCCGGCCGGGACTAGCGGGAGGAGGGAGCAGTACTTC.

The chain employs TRBV19 and TRBJ2-7, with TRBD1 matching 9 bases. CDR3 length: 15 residues. Germline V gene lookup returns CDR1 LNHDA and CDR2 SQIVND (reference sequence). With V trimmed by 1 base and J by 6 bases, 7 bases remained unmatched. CDR3 nucleotide sequence: TGTGCCAGTAGTATAGGTGGGGACAGGGCTCGCGAGCAGTACTTC. Its translation: CASSIGGDRAREQYF.

The chain recombines TRBV23-1 with TRBJ1-6; possibly TRBD1 for D (5 bases). TRBV23-1 is flagged as an ORF with uncertain function. This CDR3 contains 14 residues. V was trimmed by 6 bases and J by 10 bases, leaving 16 bases between them. Here the CDR3 DNA reads TGCGCCAGCAGCAAGGGGCAGGGTGGATCACCCCTCCACTTT. Translation gives CASSKGQGGSPLHF.

This clone was found once. The genes are TRBV18 and TRBJ2-7; maybe TRBD1 (6 bases). The CDR3 length is 15 residues. The germline gives CDR1 KGHSH, CDR2 LQKENI. The V end lost 3 bases, the J end lost 1 base, and 13 bases lay between the germline ends. The CDR3 here is CASSPPGQLSYEQYF. DNA of the CDR3: TGTGCCAGCTCACCCCCAGGACAGCTATCCTACGAGCAGTACTTC.

The rearrangement links TRBV12-3 or TRBV12-4 to TRBJ2-1; unclear D gene. This CDR3 contains 13 residues. Trimming took 3 bases from V and 8 from J, leaving 11 bases between them. The CDR3 here is CASSLGLRDEQFF. The CDR3 nucleotides are TGTGCCAGCAGTTTGGGCCTGCGCGATGAGCAGTTCTTC.

This sequence joins TRBV7-2 and TRBJ2-3, with 7 bases identical to TRBD2. The length of the CDR3 is 16 residues. Trimming removed 1 base from V and 5 bases from J; junction bases left unmatched: 9. Germline CDR1 and CDR2: SGHTA and FQGNSA. CDR3 DNA sequence: TGTGCCAGCAGCTTAGGCTGGCGGGAGCGTGGAGATACGCAGTATTTT. Protein: CASSLGWRERGDTQYF.

The rearrangement joins TRBV11-2 to TRBJ2-1; TRBD2 aligns across 9 bases. With 4 bases clipped from V and 4 bases from J, the junction kept 5 bases outside the gene matches. The CDR3 runs 15 residues. Germline CDR1 and CDR2: SGHAT and FQNNGV. This CDR3 is CASSSRREGYNEQFF. As DNA, the CDR3 is TGTGCCAGCAGCTCCCGGCGGGAGGGGTACAATGAGCAGTTCTTC.

The J gene is TRBJ2-1, the V gene TRBV5-6; 8 positions match TRBD2. CDR1 is SGHDT and CDR2 is YYEEEE in the germline V gene. This CDR3 has 16 residues. J gave up 2 bases and V 3 bases, and 7 bases lay outside the gene matches. The CDR3 loop reads CASSSLRAGAYNEQFF. CDR3 in DNA: TGTGCCAGCAGCTCCTTGCGAGCGGGAGCCTACAATGAGCAGTTCTTC.

The rearrangement uses TRBV5-1 and TRBJ1-4; 9 bases are a match to TRBD1. Germline V gives CDR1 SGHRS, CDR2 YFSETQ. V shed 3 bases and J 5 bases; nucleotides not matched to a gene: 5. The CDR3 length is 15 residues. This CDR3 is CASSWDRAGNEKLFF. The DNA for the CDR3 is TGCGCCAGCAGCTGGGACAGGGCGGGGAATGAAAAACTGTTTTTT.

The chain employs TRBV10-3 and TRBJ2-2; tentatively, D is TRBD2 (5 bases). V shed 5 bases and J shed 4 bases, with 17 bases lying between them. Germline CDR1 is ENHRY and CDR2 is SYGVKD. The CDR3 is 16 amino acids. As DNA, the CDR3 is TGTGCCATCAGTCCTAAGAGTGAAGGGAGCACCGGGGAGCTGTTTTTT. Its translation is CAISPKSEGSTGELFF.

This clone showed up just once. The gene calls are TRBV6-5 and TRBJ1-5, with unresolved D. From germline, CDR1 is MNHEY and CDR2 SVGAGI. The CDR3 length is 14 residues. V shed 6 bases and J shed 6 bases, with 15 bases lying between them. The DNA of the CDR3 is TGTGCCAGCAGCGCAACAAAGGAGGGTCAGCCCCAGCATTTT. As protein: CASSATKEGQPQHF.

The chain combines TRBV28 with TRBJ1-1, with D maybe TRBD1 (6 bases). Germline V gives CDR1 MDHEN, CDR2 SYDVKM. Trimming left V 3 bases short and J 7 bases short, with 18 bases between. The CDR3 covers 15 residues. CDR3 sequence (DNA): TGTGCCAGCAGTTTCGGGGGGGCGAGTCGTGGTGAAGCTTTCTTT. Residues: CASSFGGASRGEAFF.

The chain combines TRBV11-3 with TRBJ2-1; the match to TRBD1 covers 8 bases. Trimming cost V 3 bases and J 14 bases; bases outside gene matches: 9. This CDR3 is 13 amino acids long. Per germline, CDR1 SGHNT and CDR2 YENEEA. The CDR3 coding sequence is TGTGCCAGCAGCTTTTATTGCGGGACAGGTAAGTTCTTC. The encoded protein is CASSFYCGTGKFF. Based on the CDR3 plus reference TRBV11-3 and TRBJ2-1, the full variable domain is EAGVVQSPRYKIIEKKQPVAFWCNPISGHNTLYWYLQNLGQGPELLIRYENEEAVDDSQLPKDRFSAERLKGVDSTLKIQPAELGDSAVYLCASSFYCGTGKFFGPGTRLTVL.

The rearrangement links TRBV2 to TRBJ1-1, with TRBD1 matching over 7 bases. V lost 2 bases, J lost 4 bases, and 7 bases stayed unmatched. Germline V gene lookup returns CDR1 SNHLY and CDR2 FYNNEI. The CDR3 is 15 residues long. The DNA for the CDR3 is TGTGCCAGCAGTGAATTGACAGGGAGGTCCACTGAAGCTTTCTTT. It is translated as CASSELTGRSTEAFF.

V usage is TRBV5-8 and J usage is TRBJ2-3; TRBD2 might be the D (5 bases). The CDR3 length is 16 residues. Trimming took 6 bases from V and 3 from J, leaving 20 bases between them. Per the germline V gene, CDR1 is SGHTS and CDR2 is YDEGEE. In DNA form, the CDR3 reads TGTGCCAGCAACCCCAAGGGAGACTATGTAACAGATACGCAGTATTTT. Translation gives CASNPKGDYVTDTQYF.

This chain connects TRBV30 to TRBJ1-3; D call uncertain. The CDR3 extends over 14 amino acids. CDR1 and CDR2 from the germline V gene are GTSNPN and SVGIG (reference sequence). The germline V and J ends were trimmed by 1 base and 7 bases, with 14 bases remaining between them. Written as DNA, the CDR3 is TGTGCCTGGAGTGACCGCTCGATGGGCAACACCATATATTTT. Translating it yields CAWSDRSMGNTIYF. Full variable domain (missing parts from reference TRBV30 and TRBJ1-3): SQTIHQWPATLVQPVGSPLSLECTVEGTSNPNLYWYRQAAGRGLQLLFYSVGIGQISSEVPQNLSASRPQDRQFILSSKKLLLSDSGFYLCAWSDRSMGNTIYFGEGSWLTVV.

J is TRBJ2-1 and V is TRBV19; TRBD2 aligns across 13 bases. The germline gives CDR1 LNHDA, CDR2 SQIVND (reference sequence). The CDR3 runs 15 residues. After removal of 4 bases from V and 7 bases from J, the junction contained 4 bases not matched to a gene. The CDR3: CASSRTSGSQNEQFF. As DNA, the CDR3 is TGTGCCAGTAGTAGGACTAGCGGGAGTCAGAATGAGCAGTTCTTC.

The J gene is TRBJ1-2, the V gene TRBV9, with D possibly TRBD1 on 6 matching bases. CDR3 length: 12 residues. V was pared by 4 bases and J by 6 bases, with 10 bases between. CDR1 is SGDLS, CDR2 YYNGEE, per germline. CDR3 DNA sequence: TGTGCCAGCAGCACTAGGACAGATGGCTACACCTTC. Translation gives CASSTRTDGYTF.

The chain joins TRBV27 to TRBJ2-7; 8 bases fit TRBD1. The CDR3 sequence is 14 residues long. Germline CDR1 reads MNHEY; CDR2 reads SMNVEV (reference sequence). V was clipped by 6 bases and J by 0 bases; unmatched bases: 4. In DNA, the CDR3 is TGTGCCAGCAGGGGGACAGGTTACTCCTACGAGCAGTACTTC. Protein sequence: CASRGTGYSYEQYF.

The chain combines TRBV5-1 with TRBJ2-3, with D perhaps TRBD2 (5 bases). V gave up 2 bases and J gave up 2 bases, with 9 bases separating them. The length of the CDR3 is 14 residues. Germline CDR1 is SGHRS and CDR2 is YFSETQ. CDR3 sequence: CASSFYGDTDTQYF. The CDR3 region has the DNA TGCGCCAGCAGCTTTTACGGGGACACAGATACGCAGTATTTT. The complete variable domain, with remaining parts taken from reference TRBV5-1 and TRBJ2-3, reads KAGVTQTPRYLIKTRGQQVTLSCSPISGHRSVSWYQQTPGQGLQFLFEYFSETQRNKGNFPGRFSGRQFSNSRSEMNVSTLELGDSALYLCASSFYGDTDTQYFGPGTRLTVL.

This clone is a singleton in its sample. The chain recombines TRBV7-9 with TRBJ2-2; maybe TRBD2 (5 bases). V dropped 4 bases and J dropped 0 bases, with 12 bases sitting between them. Germline V gives CDR1 SEHNR, CDR2 FQNEAQ (reference sequence). The length of the CDR3 is 16 residues. CDR3 DNA sequence: TGTGCCAGCAGCTCCTTGGGGAGCGCGAACACCGGGGAGCTGTTTTTT. This translates into CASSSLGSANTGELFF. Variable domain in full (rest from reference TRBV7-9 and TRBJ2-2): DTGVSQNPRHKITKRGQNVTFRCDPISEHNRLYWYRQTLGQGPEFLTYFQNEAQLEKSRLLSDRFSAERPKGSFSTLEIQRTEQGDSAMYLCASSSLGSANTGELFFGEGSRLTVL.

The chain links TRBV5-6 to TRBJ2-3; tentative D call: TRBD2 (5 bases). The V end lost 3 bases, the J end lost 1 base, and 9 bases lay between the germline ends. The CDR3 runs to 14 residues. Germline-derived CDR1 and CDR2 are SGHDT and YYEEEE. The chain's CDR3 is CASSSLAGTDTQYF. CDR3 coding DNA: TGTGCCAGCAGCTCCCTAGCTGGCACAGATACGCAGTATTTT.

As concerns this clone: Within the sample, other DNA sequences also encode this same CDR3. The chain links TRBV6-5 to TRBJ1-3; D is uncertain. CDR1 and CDR2 from the germline V gene are MNHEY and SVGAGI. The CDR3 has 13 residues. Trimming removed 6 bases at V and 0 bases at J, with 6 bases between. CDR3 loop: CASSRDSGNTIYF. CDR3 DNA sequence: TGTGCCAGCAGCCGGGACTCTGGAAACACCATATATTTT.

The chain carries TRBV19 and TRBJ1-1, with 9 bases matching TRBD1. The germline CDR1 and CDR2 sequences are LNHDA and SQIVND (reference sequence). The CDR3 is 14 residues long. The V gene end was trimmed by 6 bases and the J gene end by 3 bases; junction bases not matched to a gene: 5. This chain's CDR3 is CASSHGTGHTEAFF. CDR3 in DNA: TGTGCCAGTAGCCACGGGACAGGGCACACTGAAGCTTTCTTT.

The rearrangement links TRBV7-9 to TRBJ1-2; 11 bases are a match to TRBD1. Germline V CDR1 and CDR2: SEHNR, FQNEAQ (reference sequence). This CDR3 region has 16 residues. Unmatched junction bases numbered 11, after V lost 5 bases and J lost 6 bases. CDR3 loop: CASSHTDRGRSHGYTF. DNA of the CDR3: TGTGCCAGCAGCCACACGGACAGGGGGCGAAGTCATGGCTACACCTTC.

This chain joins TRBV6-5 and TRBJ1-4; TRBD1 matches 7 bases. The CDR3 runs to 15 residues. Germline CDR1 MNHEY, CDR2 SVGAGI. After removal of 4 bases from V and 7 bases from J, the junction contained 9 bases not matched to a gene. In DNA, the CDR3 is TGTGCCAGCAGTTTTTCGGACAGGACGGGTGAAAAACTGTTTTTT. This codes for CASSFSDRTGEKLFF.

CDR3 residues: CASSSGLAGRGEQFF. The CDR3, as DNA: TGTGCCAGCAGCTCGGGACTAGCGGGAAGGGGTGAGCAGTTCTTC. The chain recombines TRBV5-4 with TRBJ2-1; 13 nucleotides agree with TRBD2. This CDR3 has 15 amino acids. Germline trimming cut 3 bases from V and 9 bases from J; bases unmatched to any gene: 6. Germline assignment: CDR1 SGHNT and CDR2 YYREEE (reference sequence). Based on the CDR3 plus reference TRBV5-4 and TRBJ2-1, the full variable domain is ETGVTQSPTHLIKTRGQQVTLRCSSQSGHNTVSWYQQALGQGPQFIFQYYREEENGRGNFPPRFSGLQFPNYSSELNVNALELDDSALYLCASSSGLAGRGEQFFGPGTRLTVL.

A single count supports this clone. One junction end disagrees with the germline gene, perhaps due to a read error. J is TRBJ1-4 and V is TRBV5-4, with a weak D call TRBD1 (6 bases). The CDR3 contains 14 residues. CDR1 is SGHNT and CDR2 is YYREEE in the germline V gene (reference sequence). CDR3 in amino acids: CASSPGTQNEKLLF. CDR3 coding DNA: TGTGCCAGCAGCCCCGGGACACAGAATGAAAAACTGCTTTTT.